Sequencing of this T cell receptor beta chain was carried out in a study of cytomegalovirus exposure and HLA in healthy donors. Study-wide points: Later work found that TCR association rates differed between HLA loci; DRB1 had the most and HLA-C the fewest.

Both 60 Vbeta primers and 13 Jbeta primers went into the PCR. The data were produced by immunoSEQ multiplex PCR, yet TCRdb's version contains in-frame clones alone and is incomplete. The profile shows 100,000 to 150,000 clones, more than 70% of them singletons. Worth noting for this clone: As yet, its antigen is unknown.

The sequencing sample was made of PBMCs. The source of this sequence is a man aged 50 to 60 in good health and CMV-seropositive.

The CDR3: CASSEEPGQGTYEQYF. The CDR3 nucleotides read TGTGCCAGCAGTGAGGAACCGGGACAGGGAACCTACGAGCAGTACTTC. The chain links TRBV2 to TRBJ2-7; 9 positions agree with TRBD1. The CDR3 extends over 16 amino acids. Germline trimming cut 3 bases from V and 2 bases from J; bases unmatched to any gene: 8. Germline V lookup: CDR1 SNHLY, CDR2 FYNNEI.